The clone carrying this T cell receptor beta chain occurred a few times. Its matching antigen is unknown. V lost 0 bases to trimming and J lost 7 bases; unmatched junction nucleotides: 2. CDR1 is SGHTA and CDR2 is FQGNSA in the germline V gene. There are 15 residues in the CDR3. The data stem from a study of T cells after yellow fever vaccination. Turning to the study itself: Low-cell-number fractions underwent preparation using SMART-Seq v4 Ultra Low Input.

Production of TCR cDNA was by 5'RACE template switching, which also added a universal primer site and UMIs. TCRdb recomputed calls from the 5' RACE reads with MiXCR, one row per CDR3 protein. Of around 120,000 distinct CDR3 sequences in the sample, about 7% are singletons; the top ten hold around 2.6%. Overall study results and limits: Post-booster repertoires contained most primary-vaccination clones again (about 96% CD4, roughly 90% CD8). Repertoires sorted by FACS could include abundant clonotypes that are contaminants from the bulk population.

The sequencing here drew on CD4+ T cells sorted from PBMCs, taken 45 days after the first yellow fever vaccination. This receptor was obtained from a man aged 18 to 30 who received the YFV17D yellow fever vaccine. V and J are TRBV7-2 and TRBJ2-4; 11 bases line up with TRBD1. The CDR3 DNA reads as TGTACCAGCAGCTTAGCTGGGACAGGGGGGAACATTCAGTACTTC. It encodes CTSSLAGTGGNIQYF.